The rows below give T cell receptor beta chains drawn from one sample of a study of blood T cell repertoires in COVID-19. Using immunoSEQ multiplex PCR, the repertoire was profiled, and TCRdb retains in-frame clones only, with some absent. The repertoire has 85,000 to 130,000 clones, roughly 90% of them found once; the top ten carry more than 5.5%. Sequences were obtained from peripheral blood. The receptor set was obtained from a man between 65 and 85 years old with acute or convalescent COVID-19. The CDR3 runs from the conserved cysteine through the conserved F or W. D genes are given only for firm matches. Clone size is given for some rows only: seen once, a few or many times, or a class if the clone is expanded.

J,D,V,size,CDR3,DNA
TRBJ1-6,.,TRBV2,.,CASSPRLYNSPLHF,TGTGCCAGCAGTCCCAGGCTTTATAATTCACCCCTCCACTTT
TRBJ1-2,.,TRBV7-9,.,CASSLQGYYGYTF,TGTGCCAGCAGCCTACAGGGTTACTATGGCTACACCTTC
TRBJ2-7,.,TRBV7-3,.,CASSLSKSGEQYF,TGTGCCAGCAGCTTATCTAAGTCGGGGGAGCAGTACTTC
TRBJ2-3,.,TRBV9,.,CASSVGGRVFDTQYF,TGTGCCAGCAGCGTAGGCGGCAGGGTCTTTGATACGCAGTATTTT
TRBJ2-3,TRBD1,TRBV5-1,.,CASSLAGTGDTQYF,TGCGCCAGCAGCTTGGCCGGGACAGGGGACACGCAGTATTTT
TRBJ1-4,TRBD1,TRBV30,.,CAWSVRDRGWVEKLFF,TGTGCCTGGAGTGTACGGGACAGGGGTTGGGTTGAAAAACTGTTTTTT
TRBJ1-4,TRBD1,TRBV19,.,CASSVLPGQREEKLFF,TGTGCCAGTAGTGTCTTACCGGGACAGCGGGAGGAAAAACTGTTTTTT
TRBJ1-2,.,TRBV6-1,.,CASSEGQNYGYTF,TGTGCCAGCAGTGAGGGCCAGAACTATGGCTACACCTTC
TRBJ1-6,TRBD1,TRBV7-2,.,CASSTAQGSLSPLHF,TGTGCCAGCAGCACCGCACAGGGGTCTTTGTCACCCCTCCACTTT
TRBJ1-5,.,TRBV28,.,CASSARHGDQPQHF,TGTGCCAGCAGTGCCCGACATGGTGATCAGCCCCAGCATTTT
TRBJ2-7,TRBD1,TRBV19,.,CASSIRDSYEQYF,TGTGCCAGTAGTATCAGGGACAGCTACGAGCAGTACTTC
TRBJ2-1,.,TRBV15,.,CATSVSGRSGNEQFF,TGTGCCACCAGCGTCAGTGGGAGAAGTGGAAATGAGCAGTTCTTC
TRBJ2-1,TRBD2,TRBV24-1,.,CATSDLGASGRAAEQFF,TGTGCCACCAGTGATTTGGGGGCTAGCGGGAGGGCCGCTGAGCAGTTCTTC
TRBJ1-4,.,TRBV6-1,.,CASSELGAREKLFF,TGTGCCAGCAGTGAATTGGGGGCACGAGAAAAACTGTTTTTT
TRBJ2-7,.,TRBV10-2,once,CASSEPRSSYEQYF,TGCGCCAGCAGTGAGCCTAGGAGCTCCTACGAGCAGTACTTC
TRBJ2-3,TRBD2,TRBV9,.,CARTSGGTDTQYF,TGTGCCAGGACTAGCGGGGGCACAGATACGCAGTATTTT
TRBJ2-6,TRBD1,TRBV19,.,CASSTYRDRAGANVLTF,TGTGCCAGTAGTACCTACCGGGACAGGGCTGGGGCCAACGTCCTGACTTTC
TRBJ2-1,TRBD2,TRBV5-4,.,CASSLRGGYEQFF,TGTGCCAGCAGCTTACGGGGGGGTTATGAGCAGTTCTTC
TRBJ2-5,TRBD2,TRBV7-3,.,CASSAAGTSGETQYF,TGTGCCAGCAGCGCAGCCGGGACTAGCGGAGAGACCCAGTACTTC
TRBJ1-6,.,TRBV5-1,.,CASSLACGGGSPLHF,TGCGCCAGCAGCTTGGCCTGCGGGGGGGGTTCACCCCTCCACTTT
TRBJ2-2,.,TRBV6-2/TRBV6-3,.,CASSTTGELFF,TGTGCCAGCAGTACAACCGGGGAGCTGTTTTTT
TRBJ1-5,.,TRBV28,few,CASSYNQPQHF,TGTGCCAGCAGCTATAATCAGCCCCAGCATTTT
TRBJ2-1,.,TRBV15,once,CATSRDHPDPKTYNEQFF,TGTGCCACCAGCAGAGATCATCCAGACCCCAAGACTTACAATGAGCAGTTCTTC
TRBJ1-1,TRBD1,TRBV10-3,.,CAISEPDRGSSEAFF,TGTGCCATCAGTGAGCCGGACAGGGGGAGTTCTGAAGCTTTCTTT
TRBJ2-1,.,TRBV2,.,CASSVERGTSNEQFF,TGTGCCAGCAGTGTGGAGAGGGGGACCTCTAATGAGCAGTTCTTC
TRBJ2-1,TRBD2,TRBV5-1,once,CASSHPGLAGGHEQFF,TGCGCCAGCAGCCATCCGGGACTAGCGGGGGGGCATGAGCAGTTCTTC
TRBJ1-6,TRBD1,TRBV6-5,.,CASSMDRVWSPLHF,TGTGCCAGCAGTATGGACAGGGTTTGGTCACCCCTCCACTTT
TRBJ2-3,.,TRBV3-1/TRBV3-2,.,CASSQVGSGWLTDTQYF,TGTGCCAGCAGCCAGGTGGGGAGCGGCTGGCTCACAGATACGCAGTATTTT
TRBJ2-3,.,TRBV29-1,.,CSVDIGTDTQYF,TGCAGCGTTGATATCGGCACAGATACGCAGTATTTT
TRBJ1-6,.,TRBV6-6,.,CASSYAGVINSPLHF,TGTGCCAGCAGTTACGCAGGGGTTATTAATTCACCCCTCCACTTT
TRBJ2-7,TRBD1,TRBV7-6,.,CASSLGQVSEQYF,TGTGCCAGCAGCTTGGGACAGGTGAGCGAGCAGTACTTC
TRBJ2-7,TRBD2,TRBV12-5,.,CASGLLGLAGFTYEQYF,TGTGCTAGTGGTTTGTTAGGGCTAGCGGGATTCACCTACGAGCAGTACTTC
TRBJ2-2,TRBD1,TRBV28,.,CASRVDRASGGELFF,TGTGCCAGCAGGGTGGACAGGGCGTCGGGCGGGGAGCTGTTTTTT
TRBJ2-7,.,TRBV28,.,CASSSFARDRHEQYF,TGTGCCAGCAGTTCCTTTGCGCGGGATCGGCACGAGCAGTACTTC
TRBJ2-7,.,TRBV19,.,CASSKQVRQGIYEQYF,TGTGCCAGTAGTAAACAGGTTCGGCAGGGGATCTACGAGCAGTACTTC
TRBJ1-3,TRBD1,TRBV6-5,.,CASSSSGTARNTIYF,TGTGCCAGCAGTTCCTCCGGGACAGCCCGAAACACCATATATTTT
TRBJ1-1,.,TRBV5-1,.,CASSLAKNTEAFF,TGCGCCAGCAGCTTGGCCAAGAACACTGAAGCTTTCTTT
TRBJ1-2,.,TRBV27,few,CASRAQAGYTF,TGTGCCAGCAGGGCACAGGCTGGCTACACCTTC
TRBJ1-2,.,TRBV5-8,.,CASSLRQGRFGYTF,TGTGCCAGCAGCTTGCGGCAGGGAAGGTTTGGCTACACCTTC
TRBJ1-5,.,TRBV3-1/TRBV3-2,.,CASSQVWTPYSNQPQHF,TGTGCCAGCAGCCAAGTATGGACACCATATAGCAATCAGCCCCAGCATTTT
TRBJ2-3,TRBD2,TRBV24-1,.,CATSETSGRRADTQYF,TGTGCCACCAGTGAAACTAGCGGGAGGAGGGCAGATACGCAGTATTTT
TRBJ1-2,TRBD1,TRBV6-5,once,CASSKHGTDLYGYTF,TGTGCCAGCAGTAAGCACGGGACAGATCTTTATGGCTACACCTTC
TRBJ2-1,TRBD2,TRBV6-5,.,CASKGLAGPYNEQFF,TGTGCCAGCAAAGGACTAGCGGGCCCATACAATGAGCAGTTCTTC
TRBJ2-7,TRBD2,TRBV27,.,CASSVAGSSYEQYF,TGTGCCAGCAGTGTAGCGGGGAGCTCCTACGAGCAGTACTTC
TRBJ1-5,TRBD1,TRBV18,once,CASSGTGGTDQPQHF,TGTGCCAGCTCAGGGACAGGGGGCACCGATCAGCCCCAGCATTTT
TRBJ1-6,TRBD1,TRBV5-1,.,CASSLEGAVGSPLHF,TGCGCCAGCAGCTTGGAGGGGGCGGTGGGATCACCCCTCCACTTT
TRBJ2-2,.,TRBV6-2/TRBV6-3,.,CASSYLLGTANTGELFF,TGTGCCAGCAGTTACCTCTTGGGGACTGCGAACACCGGGGAGCTGTTTTTT
TRBJ1-4,.,TRBV28,.,CASSPGSGEKLFF,TGTGCCAGCAGTCCAGGGAGCGGGGAAAAACTGTTTTTT
TRBJ2-7,.,TRBV3-1/TRBV3-2,few,CASSQGGHRYGEQYF,TGTGCCAGCAGCCAAGGCGGCCACCGTTACGGCGAGCAGTACTTC
TRBJ2-7,TRBD2,TRBV19,.,CASSATTGLGEQYF,TGTGCCAGTAGTGCTACCACAGGACTAGGGGAGCAGTACTTC
TRBJ1-2,TRBD1,TRBV9,.,CASSDGTEYGYTF,TGTGCCAGCAGCGATGGGACAGAATATGGCTACACCTTC
TRBJ1-1,.,TRBV5-1,.,CASSLFTENTEAFF,TGCGCCAGCAGCTTGTTCACAGAAAACACTGAAGCTTTCTTT
TRBJ2-3,TRBD2,TRBV9,.,CASSVSLAGGTDTQYF,TGTGCCAGCAGCGTATCCCTAGCGGGAGGGACAGATACGCAGTATTTT
TRBJ1-5,.,TRBV7-8,.,CASSEITDSNQPQHF,TGTGCCAGCAGCGAAATAACAGATAGCAATCAGCCCCAGCATTTT